The next 7 T cell receptor beta chains were all read from a single sample in a study of regulatory T cells in long-lasting Graves disease. Time point described: newly diagnosed GD, antithyroid drugs for less than 3 months. RNA isolated from PBMCs was used to make the TCR library. With iRepertoire HTBI primers and Arm-PCR of CDR3 regions, TCR beta libraries were built. TCRdb re-analysed the multiplex PCR reads in MiXCR, keeping a single row per CDR3 protein. The table includes about 620,000 distinct CDR3 sequences, 15% to 20% detected once. In addition, the sample was reused for a study of T cells in Graves' hyperthyroidism and ophthalmopathy.

Sequencing used peripheral blood mononuclear cells (PBMCs), obtained at new diagnosis, from a patient treated with antithyroid drugs. The receptors come from a young woman with Graves disease.

CDR3 nucleotides: TGTGCCTGGAGGTACAGGGACGTCTACACCTTC. This sequence encodes CAWRYRDVYTF. The chain is built from TRBV30 and TRBJ1-2; D possibly corresponds to TRBD1 (6 bases). The CDR3 is made up of 11 amino acids. The germline gives CDR1 GTSNPN, CDR2 SVGIG (reference sequence). Trimming shortened V by 3 bases and J by 10 bases, and 12 bases separated the two germline ends.

This clonotype was observed a few times. This may stem from a read error, because a much larger clone lies one nucleotide away. The J gene is TRBJ2-5, the V gene TRBV20-1, with TRBD1 matching over 7 bases. V was clipped by 4 bases and J by 7 bases; unmatched bases: 12. The germline V gene has CDR1 DFQATT and CDR2 SNEGSKA (reference sequence). The CDR3 contains 14 residues. The CDR3 sequence is CSAISRGMRGTQYF. In DNA, the CDR3 is TGCAGTGCTATTTCCAGGGGGATGAGGGGGACCCAGTACTTC.

This clonotype has a count of ten or more. The V call is TRBV11-2, the J call TRBJ2-3; 11 bases map to TRBD2. V shed 5 bases and J 4 bases; nucleotides not matched to a gene: 8. Per the germline V gene, CDR1 is SGHAT and CDR2 is FQNNGV. The CDR3 runs to 16 residues. The CDR3 nucleotides read TGTGCCAGCAGCCCTTTCAAACTAGCGGGAGCAGATACGCAGTATTTT. This gives the protein CASSPFKLAGADTQYF.

This chain links TRBV20-1 with TRBJ2-3; 14 bases are a match to TRBD2. Germline V gene sequence: CDR1 DFQATT, CDR2 SNEGSKA (reference sequence). V gave up 1 base and J gave up 2 bases; unmatched junction bases: 5. The CDR3 is made up of 17 amino acids. The CDR3 DNA sequence: TGCAGTGCTAGAGCCGGGACTAGCGGGGGCCTCACAGATACGCAGTATTTT. This gives the protein CSARAGTSGGLTDTQYF.

This clonotype was seen ten or more times. The chain recombines TRBV27 with TRBJ2-1, with TRBD2 matching 14 bases. The V gene end was trimmed by 5 bases and the J gene end by 5 bases; junction bases not matched to a gene: 8. CDR3 size: 17 residues. CDR1 and CDR2 from the germline V gene are MNHEY and SMNVEV (reference sequence). This CDR3 is CASSQRWGLAGDNEQFF. The CDR3 DNA reads TGTGCCAGCAGTCAACGATGGGGACTAGCGGGGGACAATGAGCAGTTCTTC.

The chain links TRBV2 to TRBJ2-5; maybe TRBD1 (5 bases). The CDR3 has 14 residues. Germline CDR1 and CDR2: SNHLY and FYNNEI. V dropped 7 bases and J dropped 9 bases, with 21 bases sitting between them. As DNA, the CDR3 is TGTGCCAGCAATTACAGGCGACAGACCCTGGCCCAGTACTTC. As protein: CASNYRRQTLAQYF.

Comments on this clonotype: It may be a read error: a sequence one base away is much more abundant. The chain joins TRBV6-2 or TRBV6-3 to TRBJ1-2, with D possibly being TRBD1 (5 bases). The V end lost 4 bases, the J end lost 2 bases, and 14 bases lay between the germline ends. CDR1 is MNHEY and CDR2 is SVGEGT in the germline V gene. The CDR3 sequence is 15 residues long. This CDR3 reads CASSSIGGGNYGYTF. The CDR3 DNA reads TGTGCCAGCAGTTCCATCGGGGGGGGGAACTATGGCTACACCTTC.